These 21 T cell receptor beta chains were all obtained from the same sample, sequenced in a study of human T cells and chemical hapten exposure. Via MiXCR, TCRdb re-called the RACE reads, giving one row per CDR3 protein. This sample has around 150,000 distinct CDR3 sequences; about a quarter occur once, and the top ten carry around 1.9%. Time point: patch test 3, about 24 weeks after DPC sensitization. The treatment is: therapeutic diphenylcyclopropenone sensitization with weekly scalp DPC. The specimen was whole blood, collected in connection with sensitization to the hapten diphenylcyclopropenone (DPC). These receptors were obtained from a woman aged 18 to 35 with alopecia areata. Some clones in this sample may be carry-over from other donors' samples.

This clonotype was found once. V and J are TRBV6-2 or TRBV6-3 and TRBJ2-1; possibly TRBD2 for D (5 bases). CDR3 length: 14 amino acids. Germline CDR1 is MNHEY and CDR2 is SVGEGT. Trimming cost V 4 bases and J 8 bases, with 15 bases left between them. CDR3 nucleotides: TGTGCCAGCAGTTTGGCTAGCTTACTCGATGAGCAGTTCTTC. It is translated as CASSLASLLDEQFF.

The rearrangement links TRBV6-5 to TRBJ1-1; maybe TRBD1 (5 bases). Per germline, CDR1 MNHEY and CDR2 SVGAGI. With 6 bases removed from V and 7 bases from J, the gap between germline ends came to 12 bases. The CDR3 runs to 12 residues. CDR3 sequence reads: CASSYGTSEAFF. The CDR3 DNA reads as TGTGCCAGCAGCTACGGGACGAGTGAAGCTTTCTTT.

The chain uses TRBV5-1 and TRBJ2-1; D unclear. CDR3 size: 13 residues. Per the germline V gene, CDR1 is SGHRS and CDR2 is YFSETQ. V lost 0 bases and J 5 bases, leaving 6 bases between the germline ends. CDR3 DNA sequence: TGCGCCAGCAGCTTGGGATCACACAATGAGCAGTTCTTC. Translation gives CASSLGSHNEQFF. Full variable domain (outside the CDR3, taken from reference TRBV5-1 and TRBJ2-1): KAGVTQTPRYLIKTRGQQVTLSCSPISGHRSVSWYQQTPGQGLQFLFEYFSETQRNKGNFPGRFSGRQFSNSRSEMNVSTLELGDSALYLCASSLGSHNEQFFGPGTRLTVL.

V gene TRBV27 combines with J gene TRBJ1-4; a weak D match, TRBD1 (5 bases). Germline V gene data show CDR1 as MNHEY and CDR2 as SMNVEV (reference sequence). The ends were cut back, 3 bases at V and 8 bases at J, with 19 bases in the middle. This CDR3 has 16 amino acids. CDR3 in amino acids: CASSFLAGRWAEKLFF. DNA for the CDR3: TGTGCCAGCAGTTTCTTGGCGGGGCGTTGGGCCGAAAAACTGTTTTTT.

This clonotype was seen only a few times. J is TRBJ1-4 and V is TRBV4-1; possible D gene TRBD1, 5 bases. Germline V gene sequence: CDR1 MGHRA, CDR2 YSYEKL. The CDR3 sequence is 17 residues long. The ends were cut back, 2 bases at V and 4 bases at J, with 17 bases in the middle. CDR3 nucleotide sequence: TGCGCCAGCAGCCAATCCCACCCGGGGGTGGGTAATGAAAAACTGTTTTTT. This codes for CASSQSHPGVGNEKLFF.

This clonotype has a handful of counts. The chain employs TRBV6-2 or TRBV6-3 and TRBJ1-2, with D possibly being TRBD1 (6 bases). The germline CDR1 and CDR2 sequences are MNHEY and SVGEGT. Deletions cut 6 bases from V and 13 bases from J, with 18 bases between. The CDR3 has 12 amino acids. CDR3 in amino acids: CASSPQGLKCTF. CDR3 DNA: TGTGCCAGCAGCCCACAGGGTTTGAAGTGCACCTTC.

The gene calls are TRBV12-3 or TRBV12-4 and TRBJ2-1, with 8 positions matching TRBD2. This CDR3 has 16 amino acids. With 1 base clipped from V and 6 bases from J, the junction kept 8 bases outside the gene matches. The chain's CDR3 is CASSLGGAGAPNEQFF. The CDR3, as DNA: TGTGCCAGCAGTTTAGGTGGAGCGGGAGCCCCCAATGAGCAGTTCTTC.

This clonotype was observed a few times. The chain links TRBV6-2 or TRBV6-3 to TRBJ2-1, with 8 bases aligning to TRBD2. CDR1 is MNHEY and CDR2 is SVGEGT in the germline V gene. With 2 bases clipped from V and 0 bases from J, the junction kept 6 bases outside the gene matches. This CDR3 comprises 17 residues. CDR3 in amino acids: CASSYLSGVLSYNEQFF. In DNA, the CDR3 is TGTGCCAGCAGTTACCTTAGCGGGGTCCTCTCCTACAATGAGCAGTTCTTC.

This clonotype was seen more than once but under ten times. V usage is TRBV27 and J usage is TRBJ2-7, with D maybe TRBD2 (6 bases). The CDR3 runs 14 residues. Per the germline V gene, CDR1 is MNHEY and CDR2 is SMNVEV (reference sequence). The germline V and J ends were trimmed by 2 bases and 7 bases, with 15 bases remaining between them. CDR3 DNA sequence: TGTGCCAGCAGTTTAGTCGGCCTAGCGAGGGAGCAGTACTTC. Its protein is CASSLVGLAREQYF.

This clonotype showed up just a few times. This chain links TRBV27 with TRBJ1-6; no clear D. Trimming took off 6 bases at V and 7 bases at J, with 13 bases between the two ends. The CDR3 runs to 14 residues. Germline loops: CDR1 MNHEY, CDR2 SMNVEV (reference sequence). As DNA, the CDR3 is TGTGCCAGCAGATCCCCAGGACTGAATTCACCCCTCCACTTT. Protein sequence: CASRSPGLNSPLHF.

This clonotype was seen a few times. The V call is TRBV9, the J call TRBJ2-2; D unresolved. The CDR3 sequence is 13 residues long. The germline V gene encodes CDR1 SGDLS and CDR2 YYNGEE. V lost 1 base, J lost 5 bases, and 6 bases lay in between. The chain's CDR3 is CASSVTRTGELFF. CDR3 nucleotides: TGTGCCAGCAGCGTAACGAGGACCGGGGAGCTGTTTTTT.

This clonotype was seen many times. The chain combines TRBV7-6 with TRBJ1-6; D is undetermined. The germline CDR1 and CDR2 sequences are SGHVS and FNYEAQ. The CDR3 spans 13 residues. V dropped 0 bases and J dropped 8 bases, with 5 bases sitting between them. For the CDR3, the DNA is TGTGCCAGCAGCTTAGCCTCGTATTCACCCCTCCACTTT. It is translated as CASSLASYSPLHF.

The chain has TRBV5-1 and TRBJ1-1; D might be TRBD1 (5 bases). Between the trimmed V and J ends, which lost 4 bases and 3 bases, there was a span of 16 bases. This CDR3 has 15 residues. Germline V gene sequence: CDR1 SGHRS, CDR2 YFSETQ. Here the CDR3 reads CASSLGVGRDTEAFF. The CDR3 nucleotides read TGCGCCAGCAGCCTGGGGGTAGGCCGGGACACTGAAGCTTTCTTT.

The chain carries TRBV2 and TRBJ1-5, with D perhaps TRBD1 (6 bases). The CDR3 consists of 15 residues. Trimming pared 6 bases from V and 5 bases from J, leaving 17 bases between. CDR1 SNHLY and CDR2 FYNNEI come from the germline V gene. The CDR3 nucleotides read TGTGCCAGCAGAATCGGACTAGGGGGGGATCAGCCCCAGCATTTT. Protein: CASRIGLGGDQPQHF.

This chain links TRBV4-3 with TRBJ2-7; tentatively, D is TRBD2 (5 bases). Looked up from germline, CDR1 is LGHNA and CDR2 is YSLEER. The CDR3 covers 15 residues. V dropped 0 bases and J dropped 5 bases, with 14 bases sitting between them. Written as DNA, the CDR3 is TGCGCCAGCAGCCAAGAGACGAGGGCGTCTAACGAGCAGTACTTC. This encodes CASSQETRASNEQYF.

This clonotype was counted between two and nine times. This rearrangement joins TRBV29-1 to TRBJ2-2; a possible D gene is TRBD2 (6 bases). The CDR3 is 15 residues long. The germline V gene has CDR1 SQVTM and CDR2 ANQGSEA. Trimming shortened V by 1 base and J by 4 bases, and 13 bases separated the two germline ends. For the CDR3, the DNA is TGCAGCGTTGAAGGACGGGGGAGCGGCACCGGGGAGCTGTTTTTT. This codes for CSVEGRGSGTGELFF.

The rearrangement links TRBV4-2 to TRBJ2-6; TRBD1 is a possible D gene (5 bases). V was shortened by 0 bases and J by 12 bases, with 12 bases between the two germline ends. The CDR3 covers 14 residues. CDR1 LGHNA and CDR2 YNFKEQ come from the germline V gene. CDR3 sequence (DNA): TGTGCCAGCAGCCAAGATTGGGAAGGGGTCGTCCTGACTTTC. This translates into CASSQDWEGVVLTF.

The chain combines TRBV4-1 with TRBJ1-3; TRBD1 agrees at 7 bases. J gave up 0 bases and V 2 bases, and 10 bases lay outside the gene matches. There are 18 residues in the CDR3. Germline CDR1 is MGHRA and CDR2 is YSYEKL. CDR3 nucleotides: TGCGCCAGCAGCCAATTCCCTGGACAGGCTACCTCTGGAAACACCATATATTTT. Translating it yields CASSQFPGQATSGNTIYF.

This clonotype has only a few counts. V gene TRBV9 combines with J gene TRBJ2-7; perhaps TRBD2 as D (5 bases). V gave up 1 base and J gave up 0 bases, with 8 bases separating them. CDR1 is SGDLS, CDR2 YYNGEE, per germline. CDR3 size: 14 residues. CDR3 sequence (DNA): TGTGCCAGCAGCGTATCCGGGGTCTCCTACGAGCAGTACTTC. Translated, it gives CASSVSGVSYEQYF.

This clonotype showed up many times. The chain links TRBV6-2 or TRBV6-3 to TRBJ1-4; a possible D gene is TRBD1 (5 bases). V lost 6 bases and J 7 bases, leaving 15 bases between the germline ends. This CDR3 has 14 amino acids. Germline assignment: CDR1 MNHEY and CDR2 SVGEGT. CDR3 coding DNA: TGTGCCAGCAGCCGCGGGACCGGGCGTGAAAAACTGTTTTTT. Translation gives CASSRGTGREKLFF.

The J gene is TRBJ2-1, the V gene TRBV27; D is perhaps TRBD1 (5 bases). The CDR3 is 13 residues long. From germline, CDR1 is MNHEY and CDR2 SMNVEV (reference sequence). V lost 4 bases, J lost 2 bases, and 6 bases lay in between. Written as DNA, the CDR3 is TGTGCCAGCAGTTGGACACCCTACAATGAGCAGTTCTTC. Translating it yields CASSWTPYNEQFF.